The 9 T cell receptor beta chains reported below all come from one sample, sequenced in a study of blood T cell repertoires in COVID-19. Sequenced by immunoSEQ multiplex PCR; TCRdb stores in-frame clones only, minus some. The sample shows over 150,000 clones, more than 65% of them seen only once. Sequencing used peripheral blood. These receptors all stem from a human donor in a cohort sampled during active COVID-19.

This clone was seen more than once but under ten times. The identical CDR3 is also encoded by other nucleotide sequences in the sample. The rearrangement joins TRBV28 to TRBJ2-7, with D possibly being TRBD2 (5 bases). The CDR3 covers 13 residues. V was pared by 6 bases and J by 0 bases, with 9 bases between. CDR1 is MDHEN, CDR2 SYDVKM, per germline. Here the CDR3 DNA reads TGTGCCAGCAGGAGTGGGAGCTCCTACGAGCAGTACTTC. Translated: CASRSGSSYEQYF.

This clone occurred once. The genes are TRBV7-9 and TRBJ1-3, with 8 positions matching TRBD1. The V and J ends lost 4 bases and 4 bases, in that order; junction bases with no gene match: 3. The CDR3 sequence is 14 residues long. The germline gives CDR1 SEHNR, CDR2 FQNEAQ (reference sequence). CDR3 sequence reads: CASSSRGQGNTIYF. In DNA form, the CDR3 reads TGTGCCAGCAGCTCCAGGGGGCAGGGAAACACCATATATTTT.

The CDR3: CASSLKTLAGVVREQYF. CDR3 DNA: TGTGCCAGCAGCTTAAAGACCCTAGCGGGAGTGGTTCGCGAGCAGTACTTC. The chain joins TRBV7-7 to TRBJ2-7; TRBD2 matches 10 bases. With 2 bases clipped from V and 6 bases from J, the junction kept 13 bases outside the gene matches. CDR3 length equals 17 residues. Germline values: CDR1 SSHAT, CDR2 FNYEAQ (reference sequence). The whole variable domain, remainder taken from reference TRBV7-7 and TRBJ2-7, is GAGVSQSPRYKVTKRGQDVTLRCDPISSHATLYWYQQALGQGPEFLTYFNYEAQPDKSGLPSDRFSAERPEGSISTLTIQRTEQRDSAMYRCASSLKTLAGVVREQYFGPGTRLTVT.

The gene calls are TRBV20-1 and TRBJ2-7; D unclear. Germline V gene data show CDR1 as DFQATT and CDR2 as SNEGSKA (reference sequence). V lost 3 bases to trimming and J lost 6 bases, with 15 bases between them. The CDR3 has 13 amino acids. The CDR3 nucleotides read TGCAGTGCTAGTTTGGGCTACATTGCCGAGCAGTACTTC. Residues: CSASLGYIAEQYF.

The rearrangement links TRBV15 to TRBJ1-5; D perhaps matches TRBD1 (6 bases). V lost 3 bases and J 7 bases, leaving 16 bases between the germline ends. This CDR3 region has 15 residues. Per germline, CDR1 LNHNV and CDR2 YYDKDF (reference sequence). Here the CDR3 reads CATSRETGLGQPQHF. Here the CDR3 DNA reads TGTGCCACCAGCAGGGAAACAGGGCTAGGGCAGCCCCAGCATTTT.

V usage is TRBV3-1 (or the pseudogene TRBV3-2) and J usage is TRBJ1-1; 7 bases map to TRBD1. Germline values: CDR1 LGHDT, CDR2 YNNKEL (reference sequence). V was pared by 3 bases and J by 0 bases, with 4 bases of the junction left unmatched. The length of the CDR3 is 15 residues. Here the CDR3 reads CASSQTGTVNTEAFF. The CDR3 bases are TGTGCCAGCAGCCAGACCGGGACAGTGAACACTGAAGCTTTCTTT.

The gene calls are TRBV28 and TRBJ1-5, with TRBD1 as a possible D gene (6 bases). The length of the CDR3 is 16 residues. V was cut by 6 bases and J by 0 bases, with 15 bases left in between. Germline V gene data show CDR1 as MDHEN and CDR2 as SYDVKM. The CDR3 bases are TGTGCCAGCAGACCCGGGACATTCTATAGCAATCAGCCCCAGCATTTT. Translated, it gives CASRPGTFYSNQPQHF.

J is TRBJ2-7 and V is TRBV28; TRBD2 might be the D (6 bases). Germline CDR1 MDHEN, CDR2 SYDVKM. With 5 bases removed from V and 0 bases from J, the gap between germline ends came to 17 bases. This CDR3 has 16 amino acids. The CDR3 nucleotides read TGTGCCAGCAGTATGGGGGTTACGGGGGTCTCCTACGAGCAGTACTTC. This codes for CASSMGVTGVSYEQYF. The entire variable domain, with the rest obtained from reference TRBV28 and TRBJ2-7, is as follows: DVKVTQSSRYLVKRTGEKVFLECVQDMDHENMFWYRQDPGLGLRLIYFSYDVKMKEKGDIPEGYSVSREKKERFSLILESASTNQTSMYLCASSMGVTGVSYEQYFGPGTRLTVT.

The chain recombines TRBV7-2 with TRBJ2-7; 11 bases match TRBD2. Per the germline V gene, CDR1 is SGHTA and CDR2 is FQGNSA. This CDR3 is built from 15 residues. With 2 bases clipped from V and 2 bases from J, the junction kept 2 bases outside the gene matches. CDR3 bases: TGTGCCAGCAGCTTATCTAGCGGGAGGCCCTACGAGCAGTACTTC. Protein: CASSLSSGRPYEQYF.